These T cell receptor beta chains were read from a single sample in a study of T-cell reconstitution after alpha-beta-depleted transplantation in children. One entry per CDR3 protein, called by TCRdb with MiXCR from the PCR reads. The data hold 97,000 or so distinct CDR3 sequences, with around 6% observed a single time. The specimen comprised PBMCs, mostly from graft donor cells, sampled 60 days after TCRalphabeta/CD19-depleted stem cell transplant. The receptors were gathered from a female patient between 2 and 15 years old who had a stem cell transplant for Fanconi anemia, so the T cells may come from the graft donor. CDR3s leave out the opening cysteine and the closing phenylalanine or tryptophan. Fields, in order: J gene, V gene, CDR3 protein.

>TRBJ2-3|TRBV20-1
SARQGSADTQY
>TRBJ2-1|TRBV7-7
ASSLKLAGVTGWNEQF
>TRBJ1-5|TRBV20-1
SAKGGGRQPQH
>TRBJ1-2|TRBV5-1
ASSLAGGVYGYT
>TRBJ1-1|TRBV6-5
ASRRGTGDTEAF
>TRBJ1-2|TRBV28
ASKRAGYGYT
>TRBJ1-2|TRBV3-1
ASSQDSRLGQGYT
>TRBJ2-7|TRBV7-2
ASSSWGGVYEQY
>TRBJ2-1|TRBV7-2
ASSSTWSPYNEQF
>TRBJ2-1|TRBV12-3/TRBV12-4
ASSLRGALYNEQF
>TRBJ2-3|TRBV9
ASSVSLLAGGLGGDTQY
>TRBJ2-7|TRBV18
ASSPQGEEQY
>TRBJ2-1|TRBV6-5
ASSYWREGGDEQF
>TRBJ2-7|TRBV6-5
ASSYPPGQSFYEQY
>TRBJ2-2|TRBV7-3
ASSFSDHTGELF
>TRBJ2-7|TRBV7-2
ASSPTGMFYEQY
>TRBJ1-5|TRBV6-1
ASTLGQGDQPQH
>TRBJ2-1|TRBV7-3
ASSLAGGNEQF
>TRBJ1-3|TRBV6-1
ASILGNTIY
>TRBJ2-7|TRBV4-1
ASSHPSRTGNAYEQY
>TRBJ2-3|TRBV18
ASSPNWGTDTQY
>TRBJ2-3|TRBV20-1
SARDTGTDTQY
>TRBJ2-7|TRBV3-1
ASSTRLAVEQY
>TRBJ1-5|TRBV28
ASRSKAGQQPQH